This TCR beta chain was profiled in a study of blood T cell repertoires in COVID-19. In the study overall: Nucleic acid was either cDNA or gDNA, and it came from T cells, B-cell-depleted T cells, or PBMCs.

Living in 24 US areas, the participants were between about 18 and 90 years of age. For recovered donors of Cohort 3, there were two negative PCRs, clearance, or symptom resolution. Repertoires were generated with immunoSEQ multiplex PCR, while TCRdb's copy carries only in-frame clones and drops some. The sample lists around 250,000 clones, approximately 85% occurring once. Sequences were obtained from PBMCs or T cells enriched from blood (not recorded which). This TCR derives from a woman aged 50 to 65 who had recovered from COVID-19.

The CDR3 coding sequence is TGTGCCAGCAGTGAATACGGTAGCACAGATACGCAGTATTTT. As protein: CASSEYGSTDTQYF. The V and J genes are TRBV6-1 and TRBJ2-3; D unclear. Germline V lookup: CDR1 MNHNS, CDR2 SASEGT. V was pared by 2 bases and J by 0 bases, with 6 bases between. The CDR3 runs to 14 residues.